The 7 T cell receptor beta chains reported below all come from one sample, sequenced in a study of cytomegalovirus exposure and HLA in healthy donors. PCR used 60 Vbeta primers and 13 Jbeta primers. The repertoire was sequenced with immunoSEQ multiplex PCR; TCRdb's copy has only in-frame clones and lacks some. This sample yields 200,000 to 250,000 clones, of which around four fifths are seen a single time; 0.45% to 0.5% belongs to the top ten. The sequencing input was PBMCs. Source of these receptors: a boy aged 5-17 years in good health and CMV-seronegative.

V and J are TRBV7-9 and TRBJ1-4; a weak D match, TRBD1 (6 bases). V gave up 4 bases and J gave up 7 bases, with 19 bases separating them. The CDR3 loop spans 16 amino acids. CDR1 SEHNR and CDR2 FQNEAQ come from the germline V gene (reference sequence). This CDR3 is CASSSDRRRWGEKLFF. Here the CDR3 DNA reads TGTGCCAGCAGCTCCGACAGGCGCCGGTGGGGTGAAAAACTGTTTTTT.

V gene TRBV5-1 combines with J gene TRBJ2-1, with 9 bases that match TRBD1. In germline, CDR1 is SGHRS, CDR2 YFSETQ. The CDR3 consists of 18 residues. V shed 0 bases and J 9 bases; nucleotides not matched to a gene: 16. The CDR3 bases are TGCGCCAGCAGCTTGGAAGTGGGACAGGGTATTTTAGGAGGTGAGCAGTTCTTC. Translation: CASSLEVGQGILGGEQFF.

This chain joins TRBV9 and TRBJ1-2; D is uncertain. CDR1 is SGDLS, CDR2 YYNGEE, per germline. The CDR3 is made up of 12 amino acids. V lost 3 bases to trimming and J lost 6 bases, with 9 bases between them. CDR3: CASSAIMNGYTF. The CDR3 DNA sequence: TGTGCCAGCAGCGCTATAATGAATGGCTACACCTTC.

The chain links TRBV2 to TRBJ2-6, with D tentatively TRBD2 (5 bases). Per the germline V gene, CDR1 is SNHLY and CDR2 is FYNNEI. V was trimmed by 8 bases and J by 0 bases, leaving 14 bases between them. This CDR3 spans 16 amino acids. CDR3 region: CASPVAGLSGANVLTF. For the CDR3, the DNA is TGTGCCAGCCCGGTGGCGGGCCTCTCTGGGGCCAACGTCCTGACTTTC.

The chain combines TRBV5-1 with TRBJ1-4; 8 bases are shared with TRBD1. The CDR3 is made up of 16 amino acids. V was pared by 1 base and J by 8 bases, with 10 bases of the junction left unmatched. Germline V lookup: CDR1 SGHRS, CDR2 YFSETQ. The CDR3 coding sequence is TGCGCCAGCAGCTTGCGTATCGCAGGGGGCGAAGAAAAACTGTTTTTT. Protein product: CASSLRIAGGEEKLFF.

The chain recombines TRBV19 with TRBJ2-7; D unresolved. The length of the CDR3 is 14 residues. The V gene lost 1 base and the J gene lost 6 bases, with 13 bases spanning the gap. Germline loops: CDR1 LNHDA, CDR2 SQIVND (reference sequence). CDR3 sequence reads: CASSIGPRSSEQYF. The CDR3, as DNA: TGTGCCAGTAGTATAGGCCCGAGAAGCTCCGAGCAGTACTTC. Based on the CDR3 plus reference TRBV19 and TRBJ2-7, the full variable domain is DGGITQSPKYLFRKEGQNVTLSCEQNLNHDAMYWYRQDPGQGLRLIYYSQIVNDFQKGDIAEGYSVSREKKESFPLTVTSAQKNPTAFYLCASSIGPRSSEQYFGPGTRLTVT.

The V gene is TRBV5-1, the J gene TRBJ2-5, with D perhaps matching TRBD1 (8 bases). Trimming shortened V by 4 bases and J by 3 bases, and 16 bases separated the two germline ends. Per the germline V gene, CDR1 is SGHRS and CDR2 is YFSETQ. The CDR3 is 15 residues long. The CDR3 DNA sequence: TGCGCCAGCAGCAGACAGGGGACTACCGAAGAGACCCAGTACTTC. Residues: CASSRQGTTEETQYF.